This T cell receptor beta chain was sequenced in a study of T cell responses to AZD1222 COVID-19 vaccine. General study findings and limits: There were repertoire samples only from the period after the peak T cell response. Most donors were white British, females outnumbered males, and clonal diversity was possibly underestimated.

TCRdb's copy holds only in-frame clones and misses some; the assay was immunoSEQ multiplex PCR. The repertoire includes 150,000 to 160,000 clones, over 70% of them detected once, and roughly 9.7% sits in the top ten. The CDR3 totals 16 residues. Germline loops: CDR1 KGHSH, CDR2 LQKENI. The trim removed 8 bases at V and 5 bases at J, leaving 13 bases unmatched. Turning to this clone: Its antigen is unidentified.

The chain uses TRBV18 and TRBJ2-5; TRBD2 matches 11 bases. The sequencing used peripheral blood, collected 28 days after the second AZD1222 dose. The sequence derives from an adult who received the AZD1222 COVID-19 vaccine. The CDR3 DNA is TGTGCCAGCGCTCCAAGTATGACTAGCGGGATTGAGACCCAGTACTTC. Translating it yields CASAPSMTSGIETQYF.